This T cell receptor (beta chain) originates from a study of B cell selection in AIRE deficiency. Conventional CD4 T cells were sorted as CD4+CD127+ cells. The repertoire was sequenced with immunoSEQ multiplex PCR; TCRdb's copy has only in-frame clones and lacks some. The data hold roughly 25,000 clones, with almost 98% observed a single time. The sequence was obtained from a human donor with AIRE deficiency. The sequenced sample was conventional CD4+ T cells sorted from PBMCs.

CDR3 sequence (DNA): TGTGCCAGCAGTTCGGGGAACCGGGGGTTTCGGCAGCCCCAGCATTTT. The encoded protein is CASSSGNRGFRQPQHF. The V and J genes are TRBV28 and TRBJ1-5; a possible D gene is TRBD1 (5 bases). V was shortened by 4 bases and J by 7 bases, with 20 bases between the two germline ends. CDR1 MDHEN and CDR2 SYDVKM come from the germline V gene. The CDR3 spans 16 residues.